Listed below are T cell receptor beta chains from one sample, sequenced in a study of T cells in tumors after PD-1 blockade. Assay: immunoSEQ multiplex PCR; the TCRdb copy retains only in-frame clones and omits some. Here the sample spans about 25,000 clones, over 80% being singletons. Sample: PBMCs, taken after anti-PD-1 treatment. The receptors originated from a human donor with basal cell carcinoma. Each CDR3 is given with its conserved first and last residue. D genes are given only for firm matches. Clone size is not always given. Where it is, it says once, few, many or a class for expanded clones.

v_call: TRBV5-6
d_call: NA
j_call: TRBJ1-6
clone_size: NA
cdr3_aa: CASSPQSYNSPLHF
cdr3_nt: TGTGCCAGCAGCCCTCAGTCCTATAATTCACCCCTCCACTTT

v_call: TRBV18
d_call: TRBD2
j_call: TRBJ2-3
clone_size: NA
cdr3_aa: CASSPQGGGLTDTQYF
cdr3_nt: TGTGCCAGCTCACCCCAGGGCGGGGGTCTGACAGATACGCAGTATTTT

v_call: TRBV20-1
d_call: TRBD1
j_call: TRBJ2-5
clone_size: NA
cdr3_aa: CSASHFRTGRGETQYF
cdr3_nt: TGCAGTGCTAGTCACTTTCGGACAGGGCGTGGGGAGACCCAGTACTTC

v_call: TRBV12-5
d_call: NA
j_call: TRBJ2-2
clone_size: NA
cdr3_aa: CASAPRRVGAGELFF
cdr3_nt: TGTGCTAGTGCCCCCCGCAGGGTGGGAGCCGGGGAGCTGTTTTTT

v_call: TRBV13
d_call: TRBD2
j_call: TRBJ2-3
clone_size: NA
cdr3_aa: CASSLGPPTSRATDTQYF
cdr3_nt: TGTGCCAGCAGCTTAGGGCCACCGACTAGCAGAGCCACAGATACGCAGTATTTT

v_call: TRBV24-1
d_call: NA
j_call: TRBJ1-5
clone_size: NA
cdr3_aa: CATSTEWPQHF
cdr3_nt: TGTGCCACCAGCACCGAATGGCCCCAGCATTTT

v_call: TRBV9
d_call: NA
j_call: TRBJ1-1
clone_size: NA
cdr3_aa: CASSVVMNTEAFF
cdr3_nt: TGTGCCAGCAGCGTAGTCATGAACACTGAAGCTTTCTTT

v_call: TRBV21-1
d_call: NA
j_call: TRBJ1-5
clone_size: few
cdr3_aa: CASSKAPGTVISNQPQHF
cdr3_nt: TGTGCCAGCAGCAAAGCCCCCGGGACAGTAATTAGCAATCAGCCCCAGCATTTT

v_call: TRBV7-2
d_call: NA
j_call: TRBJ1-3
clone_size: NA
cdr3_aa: CASSLGTYSGNTIYF
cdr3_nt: TGTGCCAGCAGCTTAGGGACGTACTCTGGAAACACCATATATTTT

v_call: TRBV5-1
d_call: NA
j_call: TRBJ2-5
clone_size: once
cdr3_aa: CASSPTTTKQETQYF
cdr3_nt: TGCGCCAGCAGCCCAACAACGACTAAACAAGAGACCCAGTACTTC

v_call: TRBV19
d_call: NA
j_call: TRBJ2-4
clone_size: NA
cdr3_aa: CASSPGRHKAKNIQYF
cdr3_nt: TGTGCCAGTAGCCCCGGTCGCCACAAAGCCAAAAACATTCAGTACTTC

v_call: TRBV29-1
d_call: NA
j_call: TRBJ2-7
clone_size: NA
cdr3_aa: CSVEGQSSYEQYF
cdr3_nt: TGCAGCGTTGAAGGACAAAGCTCCTACGAGCAGTACTTC

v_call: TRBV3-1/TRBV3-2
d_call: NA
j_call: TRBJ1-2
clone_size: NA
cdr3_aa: CASSLWNDGYTF
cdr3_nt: TGTGCCAGCAGCCTCTGGAACGATGGCTACACCTTC

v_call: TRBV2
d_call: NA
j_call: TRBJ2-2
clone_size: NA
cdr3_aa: CASSDGAGELFF
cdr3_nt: TGTGCCAGCAGTGATGGGGCCGGGGAGCTGTTTTTT

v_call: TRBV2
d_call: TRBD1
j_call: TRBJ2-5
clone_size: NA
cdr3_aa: CASSVAPWTGEGVIQETQYF
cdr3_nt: TGTGCCAGCAGTGTGGCCCCGTGGACAGGGGAGGGGGTCATACAAGAGACCCAGTACTTC

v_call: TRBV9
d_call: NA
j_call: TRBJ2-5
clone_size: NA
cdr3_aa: CASSVGNPSETQYF
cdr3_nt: TGTGCCAGCAGCGTAGGAAACCCCTCGGAGACCCAGTACTTC

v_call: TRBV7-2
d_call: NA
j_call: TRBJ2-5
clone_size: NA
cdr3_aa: CASSLGGFGETQYF
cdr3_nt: TGTGCCAGCAGCTTAGGAGGGTTCGGGGAGACCCAGTACTTC

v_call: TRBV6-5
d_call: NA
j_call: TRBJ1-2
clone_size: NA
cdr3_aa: CASSWVGDYGYTF
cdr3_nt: TGTGCCAGCAGTTGGGTGGGAGACTATGGCTACACCTTC

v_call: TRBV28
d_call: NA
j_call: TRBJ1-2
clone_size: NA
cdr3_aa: CASTIGEYYGYTF
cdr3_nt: TGTGCCAGCACCATCGGGGAATACTATGGCTACACCTTC

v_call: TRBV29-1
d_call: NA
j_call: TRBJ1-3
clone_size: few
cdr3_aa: CSVEEGNSGNTIYF
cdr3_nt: TGCAGCGTTGAAGAGGGGAACTCTGGAAACACCATATATTTT

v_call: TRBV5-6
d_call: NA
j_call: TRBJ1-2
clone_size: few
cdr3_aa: CASGDYGYTF
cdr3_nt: TGTGCCTCAGGTGACTATGGCTACACCTTC

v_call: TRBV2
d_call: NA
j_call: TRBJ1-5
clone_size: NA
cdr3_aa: CASSADSAYSNQPQHF
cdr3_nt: TGTGCCAGCAGTGCTGACAGCGCATATAGCAATCAGCCCCAGCATTTT

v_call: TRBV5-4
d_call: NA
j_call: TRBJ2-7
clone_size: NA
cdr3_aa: CASSGGAAYEQYF
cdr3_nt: TGTGCCAGCAGCGGGGGGGCGGCCTACGAGCAGTACTTC

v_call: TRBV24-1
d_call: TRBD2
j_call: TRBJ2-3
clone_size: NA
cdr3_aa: CATRFPSGAYTDTQYF
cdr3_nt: TGTGCCACCAGATTCCCTAGCGGGGCCTACACAGATACGCAGTATTTT

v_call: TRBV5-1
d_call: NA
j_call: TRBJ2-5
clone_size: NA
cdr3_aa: CASSPGLDQETQYF
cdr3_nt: TGCGCCAGCAGCCCGGGACTGGACCAAGAGACCCAGTACTTC

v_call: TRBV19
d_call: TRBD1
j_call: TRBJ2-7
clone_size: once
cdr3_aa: CAPRDRGARYSYEQYF
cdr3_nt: TGTGCCCCGAGGGACAGGGGCGCCCGATACTCCTACGAGCAGTACTTC